Detailed here is one T cell receptor (beta chain). Its target is not known. Only in-frame clones appear in the TCRdb table, and some are missing; sequencing was by immunoSEQ multiplex PCR. Of about 130,000 clones in the sample, 93% were seen once. The record originates from a study of OX40 agonist ivuxolimab in advanced cancers. Study as a whole: Dosing consisted of intravenous ivuxolimab at 0.01 to 10 mg/kg every 2 weeks. A history of anti-PD-1, anti-PD-L1 or anti-CTLA-4 therapy was acceptable, and 40% had some. There were three patients with partial responses, one having hepatocellular carcinoma and two cutaneous melanoma.

V lost 2 bases to trimming and J lost 0 bases, with 10 bases between them. The CDR3 has 16 residues. CDR1 and CDR2 from the germline V gene are MDHEN and SYDVKM. Study-wide results and limits: Researchers report that CD8+ T cells had, on average, more expanded clones than CD4+.

The chain links TRBV28 to TRBJ2-2, with D possibly matching TRBD1 (5 bases). The sequence was collected from an adult with an advanced solid tumor such as melanoma, head and neck, liver or kidney cancer. The source material was CD4+ or CD8+ T cells sorted from blood, sampled in a trial of the OX40 agonist ivuxolimab. The CDR3 spells CASSLGSTANTGELFF. CDR3 DNA: TGTGCCAGCAGTTTAGGGTCGACAGCGAACACCGGGGAGCTGTTTTTT. The variable domain in full, completed from reference TRBV28 and TRBJ2-2, reads DVKVTQSSRYLVKRTGEKVFLECVQDMDHENMFWYRQDPGLGLRLIYFSYDVKMKEKGDIPEGYSVSREKKERFSLILESASTNQTSMYLCASSLGSTANTGELFFGEGSRLTVL.